Following are 30 T cell receptor beta chains from one sample sequenced in a study of neoadjuvant anti-PD-1 for oral cavity cancer (dated by TCRdb to 2020 to 2023). This sample's time point label indicates: before neoadjuvant nivolumab. The library came from the immunoSEQ multiplex PCR assay. Here the immuneACCESS table is served through TCRdb, limited to in-frame sequences with V and J called. Missing clones are a known gap in these copies; in checked studies unresolved V genes cover under half, and the rest lacks a known reason. In this sample the table shows roughly 16,000 clones, under 70% of which occur a single time. The ten largest clones take up approximately 3% of the sample. The sequenced sample was PBMCs, obtained before nivolumab (anti-PD-1) treatment. The receptor source for this set is a person between 40 and 85 years old with oral cavity squamous cell carcinoma.

CDR3 DNA: TGTGCCAGCAGCTTGGCCTTCCGACGTAATGAAAAACTGTTTTTT. This gives the protein CASSLAFRRNEKLFF. This chain connects TRBV5-8 to TRBJ1-4, with D unclear. The CDR3 is 15 residues long. Deletions cut 0 bases from V and 4 bases from J, with 10 bases between. Germline V gene sequence: CDR1 SGHTS, CDR2 YDEGEE.

This clone was counted a few times. The chain joins TRBV27 to TRBJ1-2; D is possibly TRBD1 (6 bases). The CDR3 has 15 amino acids. Germline values: CDR1 MNHEY, CDR2 SMNVEV (reference sequence). Trimming left V 2 bases short and J 6 bases short, with 16 bases between. CDR3 DNA sequence: TGTGCCAGCAGTTTACAATGGACAGCCTCTAATGGCTACACCTTC. As protein: CASSLQWTASNGYTF.

J is TRBJ1-5 and V is TRBV2; D gene unclear. The CDR3 runs 14 residues. Germline-derived CDR1 and CDR2 are SNHLY and FYNNEI. V was trimmed by 6 bases and J by 1 base, leaving 10 bases between them. This CDR3 is CASRTRGSNQPQHF. CDR3 nucleotide sequence: TGTGCCAGCAGAACGCGCGGGAGCAATCAGCCCCAGCATTTT.

V usage is TRBV14 and J usage is TRBJ2-1; 7 nucleotides agree with TRBD1. Trimming at V came to 4 bases and at J to 5 bases, leaving 5 bases not matched to a gene. There are 14 residues in the CDR3. Looked up from germline, CDR1 is SGHDN and CDR2 is FVKESK. The CDR3 DNA is TGTGCCAGCAGCCCCGTGGACAGGAACAATGAGCAGTTCTTC. Residues: CASSPVDRNNEQFF.

This clone was recorded only once. This sequence joins TRBV9 and TRBJ2-7; 8 positions agree with TRBD2. The length of the CDR3 is 14 residues. From germline, CDR1 is SGDLS and CDR2 YYNGEE. J lost 7 bases, V lost 2 bases, and 8 bases had no gene match. The CDR3 loop reads CASSVSGGPGEQYF. CDR3 sequence (DNA): TGTGCCAGCAGCGTCTCGGGAGGGCCAGGGGAGCAGTACTTC.

The chain is built from TRBV19 and TRBJ2-6, with D perhaps given as TRBD1 or TRBD2 (5 bases each). V lost 7 bases and J lost 0, with 13 bases in between. The CDR3 is 16 amino acids. In germline, CDR1 is LNHDA, CDR2 SQIVND (reference sequence). The CDR3 bases are TGTGCCAGTATGAGGGACGCCAGCTCTGGGGCCAACGTCCTGACTTTC. This encodes CASMRDASSGANVLTF.

The chain uses TRBV5-1 and TRBJ2-1; maybe TRBD2 (5 bases). Germline loops: CDR1 SGHRS, CDR2 YFSETQ. CDR3 size: 15 residues. Trimming shortened V by 4 bases and J by 6 bases, and 17 bases separated the two germline ends. CDR3 bases: TGCGCCAGCAGCCCCGGGAACAATTTCGGCAATGAGCAGTTCTTC. It is translated as CASSPGNNFGNEQFF.

J is TRBJ2-4 and V is TRBV6-1; D is unresolved. CDR3 length: 13 amino acids. V was clipped by 7 bases and J by 1 base, with 8 bases between them. Germline-derived CDR1 and CDR2 are MNHNS and SASEGT. CDR3 nucleotides: TGTGCCAGCACCCCCGAGGCCAAAAACATTCAGTACTTC. Protein sequence: CASTPEAKNIQYF.

This clone appeared a few times. The chain combines TRBV10-3 with TRBJ1-5; D is perhaps TRBD1 (6 bases). Trimming took 3 bases from V and 5 from J, leaving 23 bases between them. CDR1 ENHRY and CDR2 SYGVKD come from the germline V gene. The CDR3 length is 18 residues. The CDR3 bases are TGTGCCATCAGTGACGACCGATCAGGTACCAGGGGAGATCAGCCCCAGCATTTT. It specifies CAISDDRSGTRGDQPQHF.

This clone was seen only a few times. Distinct nucleotide sequences in the sample also encode this CDR3. The chain combines TRBV6-5 with TRBJ2-7; 9 bases align to TRBD2. V was pared by 8 bases and J by 2 bases, with 1 base of the junction left unmatched. The CDR3 is 12 amino acids. Germline CDR1 and CDR2: MNHEY and SVGAGI. The CDR3 DNA reads TGTGCCAGCTCTAGCGGGGCCTACGAGCAGTACTTC. Protein product: CASSSGAYEQYF.

Only one count was recorded for this clone. The chain recombines TRBV5-1 with TRBJ2-7, with D hard to call. Germline CDR1 and CDR2: SGHRS and YFSETQ. The V and J ends lost 0 bases and 2 bases respectively, with 9 bases between them. The CDR3 is made up of 14 amino acids. This chain's CDR3 is CASSLAPGTYEQYF. In nucleotides, the CDR3 is TGCGCCAGCAGCTTGGCCCCTGGTACCTACGAGCAGTACTTC.

The chain recombines TRBV11-1 with TRBJ2-7, with TRBD2 matching 14 bases. V dropped 5 bases and J dropped 8; count of bases not matched to a gene: 8. The CDR3 has 15 amino acids. Germline assignment: CDR1 SGHAT and CDR2 FQDESV (reference sequence). The CDR3 region is CASSGSGTSGSQQYF. Written as DNA, the CDR3 is TGTGCCAGCAGCGGATCCGGGACTAGCGGGAGCCAGCAGTACTTC.

This clone has a handful of counts. This chain joins TRBV27 and TRBJ2-1, with 14 nucleotides matching TRBD2. The CDR3 contains 15 residues. Looked up from germline, CDR1 is MNHEY and CDR2 is SMNVEV (reference sequence). The J segment lost 10 bases and the V segment lost 5 bases, leaving 7 bases of the junction unmatched. In nucleotides, the CDR3 is TGTGCCAGCAGTCCGGGACTAGCGGGAGTAAAGGAGCAGTTCTTC. The encoded protein is CASSPGLAGVKEQFF.

Only a few counts were recorded for this clone. The sample holds other DNA sequences that translate to the same CDR3. The rearrangement uses TRBV2 and TRBJ1-2; 9 bases fit TRBD1. The CDR3 has 12 residues. The J segment lost 5 bases and the V segment lost 8 bases, leaving 3 bases of the junction unmatched. Per the germline V gene, CDR1 is SNHLY and CDR2 is FYNNEI. CDR3: CASRGQGYGYTF. The CDR3 region has the DNA TGTGCCAGCCGGGGACAGGGTTATGGCTACACCTTC.

This chain links TRBV6-1 with TRBJ2-3; TRBD2 aligns across 7 bases. The CDR3 sequence is 14 residues long. J was trimmed by 2 bases and V by 5 bases; bases with no gene match: 4. Germline loops: CDR1 MNHNS, CDR2 SASEGT. Here the CDR3 DNA reads TGTGCCAGCAGTAGGGCGGGGGACACAGATACGCAGTATTTT. It translates to CASSRAGDTDTQYF.

V is TRBV13 and J is TRBJ1-3, with a possible D match to TRBD1 (6 bases). Deletions cut 6 bases from V and 2 bases from J, with 11 bases between. Germline CDR1 reads PRHDT; CDR2 reads FYEKMQ (reference sequence). This CDR3 spans 14 amino acids. For the CDR3, the DNA is TGTGCCAGCAGACTTCGGACAGCTGGAAACACCATATATTTT. Translating gives CASRLRTAGNTIYF.

The V and J genes are TRBV5-1 and TRBJ2-2, with TRBD1 as a possible D gene (6 bases). CDR3 length equals 17 residues. The V end lost 3 bases, the J end lost 2 bases, and 17 bases lay between the germline ends. Germline V CDR1 and CDR2: SGHRS, YFSETQ. As DNA, the CDR3 is TGCGCCAGCAGCTGGTCGACAGGCTTTCAAAACACCGGGGAGCTGTTTTTT. Translation: CASSWSTGFQNTGELFF.

The chain combines TRBV7-6 with TRBJ2-1, with 9 bases matching TRBD2. This CDR3 region has 16 residues. From germline, CDR1 is SGHVS and CDR2 FNYEAQ. Trimming cost V 2 bases and J 4 bases; bases outside gene matches: 6. For the CDR3, the DNA is TGTGCCAGCAGCTTACAAGCGGGAGGAGGATACAATGAGCAGTTCTTC. This encodes CASSLQAGGGYNEQFF.

This clone was observed a single time. The V gene is TRBV5-6, the J gene TRBJ1-4; TRBD1 aligns across 9 bases. CDR3 length equals 15 residues. CDR1 is SGHDT, CDR2 YYEEEE, per germline. J was trimmed by 10 bases and V by 2 bases; bases with no gene match: 9. The CDR3 is CASSFTGTGSGKLFF. The CDR3 DNA follows: TGTGCCAGCAGCTTTACAGGGACAGGGAGTGGAAAACTGTTTTTT.

The V gene is TRBV7-6, the J gene TRBJ2-1; possible D gene TRBD2, 5 bases. V lost 1 base to trimming and J lost 3 bases, with 7 bases between them. Germline CDR1 reads SGHVS; CDR2 reads FNYEAQ. This CDR3 spans 14 amino acids. The CDR3 coding sequence is TGTGCCAGCAGCTTAGGAGGACTCTACAATGAGCAGTTCTTC. Its protein product is CASSLGGLYNEQFF.

V gene TRBV25-1 combines with J gene TRBJ2-1, with D uncertain. Per the germline V gene, CDR1 is MGHDK and CDR2 is SYGVNS. There are 15 residues in the CDR3. Trimming cost V 4 bases and J 4 bases, with 14 bases left between them. In nucleotides, the CDR3 is TGTGCCAGCAGTGCACCGGAAGGGTTGTACAATGAGCAGTTCTTC. Encoded protein: CASSAPEGLYNEQFF.

In this sample, this clone turned up once. The rearrangement links TRBV7-2 to TRBJ2-5; a weak D match, TRBD2 (5 bases). In germline, CDR1 is SGHTA, CDR2 FQGNSA. The V gene lost 0 bases and the J gene lost 4 bases, with 9 bases spanning the gap. The CDR3 length is 14 residues. CDR3 DNA sequence: TGTGCCAGCAGCTTAGCGGGAGTCGGAGAGACCCAGTACTTC. The encoded protein is CASSLAGVGETQYF.

The chain uses TRBV5-5 and TRBJ2-3; the match to TRBD2 covers 8 bases. Germline V gene sequence: CDR1 SGHKS, CDR2 YYEKEE (reference sequence). The CDR3 totals 16 residues. The V gene end was trimmed by 4 bases and the J gene end by 5 bases; junction bases not matched to a gene: 12. In DNA, the CDR3 is TGTGCCAGCAGCCGGGGGGCTAGCGGGTTCGGAGATACGCAGTATTTT. Protein sequence: CASSRGASGFGDTQYF.

This chain connects TRBV5-4 to TRBJ2-3; weak D call: TRBD2 (6 bases). V lost 0 bases and J lost 2, with 10 bases in between. This CDR3 is 15 amino acids long. CDR1 is SGHNT, CDR2 YYREEE, per germline (reference sequence). This CDR3 is CASSLDSGTTDTQYF. The CDR3 DNA follows: TGTGCCAGCAGCTTGGATAGCGGAACCACAGATACGCAGTATTTT.

This chain joins TRBV29-1 and TRBJ2-7; unclear D gene. Trimming pared 6 bases from V and 0 bases from J, leaving 15 bases between. There are 14 residues in the CDR3. CDR1 and CDR2 (germline): SQVTM, ANQGSEA. The CDR3 here is CSVNLKPSSYEQYF. CDR3 nucleotide sequence: TGCAGCGTAAACCTCAAACCAAGCTCCTACGAGCAGTACTTC.

The CDR3 is CASSFAGGVNEQFF. The CDR3 DNA follows: TGTGCCAGCAGTTTTGCGGGAGGGGTAAATGAGCAGTTCTTC. This chain connects TRBV28 to TRBJ2-1, with 9 positions matching TRBD2. The CDR3 is 14 residues long. Germline CDR1 MDHEN, CDR2 SYDVKM. V lost 3 bases to trimming and J lost 7 bases; unmatched junction nucleotides: 4.

The chain has TRBV19 and TRBJ1-5; D uncertain. CDR1 and CDR2 (germline): LNHDA, SQIVND (reference sequence). With 1 base removed from V and 3 bases from J, the gap between germline ends came to 10 bases. The CDR3 runs 15 residues. The CDR3 sequence: CASSIGASNNQPQHF. CDR3 nucleotide sequence: TGTGCCAGTAGTATAGGAGCCAGCAACAATCAGCCCCAGCATTTT.

The CDR3 nucleotides read TGTGCCAGTAGTGTACTAGCAACAGATACGCAGTATTTT. It specifies CASSVLATDTQYF. The chain couples TRBV19 to TRBJ2-3; D possibly corresponds to TRBD2 (6 bases). V was shortened by 5 bases and J by 3 bases, with 9 bases between the two germline ends. The germline V gene has CDR1 LNHDA and CDR2 SQIVND (reference sequence). The CDR3 totals 13 residues.

The chain combines TRBV5-4 with TRBJ2-7; D is ambiguous. V dropped 4 bases and J dropped 4 bases, with 15 bases sitting between them. The germline CDR1 and CDR2 sequences are SGHNT and YYREEE (reference sequence). This CDR3 comprises 14 residues. This CDR3 reads CASSVQGMQYEQYF. CDR3 nucleotides: TGTGCCAGCAGCGTGCAAGGGATGCAATACGAGCAGTACTTC.

The chain employs TRBV2 and TRBJ2-5; no firm D call. The CDR3 runs to 13 residues. The ends were cut back, 7 bases at V and 3 bases at J, with 12 bases in the middle. Germline assignment: CDR1 SNHLY and CDR2 FYNNEI. CDR3 protein: CASNPPFEETQYF. In DNA, the CDR3 is TGTGCCAGCAACCCTCCCTTTGAAGAGACCCAGTACTTC.